What follows are 15 T cell receptor beta chains derived from one specimen sequenced in a study of shared clonotypes between healthy human individuals. Data came from immunoSEQ multiplex PCR; TCRdb stores just in-frame clones and leaves some out. This table has about 470,000 clones, roughly three quarters appearing once. Material: PBMCs. All receptors come from a woman aged 35 to 49 in good health. Some clones in this sample may be carry-over from other donors' samples.

The rearrangement uses TRBV27 and TRBJ1-1; D perhaps matches TRBD1 (6 bases). The germline V gene has CDR1 MNHEY and CDR2 SMNVEV (reference sequence). The CDR3 covers 16 residues. V lost 6 bases and J 4 bases, leaving 21 bases between the germline ends. The CDR3 loop is CASSHTSQGLGTEAFF. As DNA, the CDR3 is TGTGCCAGCAGCCATACGTCACAGGGTCTGGGCACTGAAGCTTTCTTT.

V gene TRBV19 combines with J gene TRBJ2-1; 9 nucleotides line up with TRBD2. CDR1 LNHDA and CDR2 SQIVND come from the germline V gene (reference sequence). Unmatched junction bases numbered 7, after V lost 4 bases and J lost 6 bases. The CDR3 runs 15 residues. CDR3: CASSNGLASPNEQFF. The CDR3 nucleotides read TGTGCCAGTAGTAACGGACTAGCGTCACCCAATGAGCAGTTCTTC.

The chain uses TRBV27 and TRBJ2-7; TRBD2 might be the D (6 bases). CDR3 length: 15 residues. Per the germline V gene, CDR1 is MNHEY and CDR2 is SMNVEV (reference sequence). Trimming removed 1 base from V and 1 base from J, with 11 bases in between. The CDR3 region has the DNA TGTGCCAGCAGTTTATACGGAGGGCCGTCCTACGAGCAGTACTTC. Translation: CASSLYGGPSYEQYF.

The chain links TRBV30 to TRBJ1-5, with 7 nucleotides matching TRBD1. CDR1 GTSNPN and CDR2 SVGIG come from the germline V gene (reference sequence). This CDR3 comprises 12 residues. V lost 5 bases and J lost 9; bases outside the gene matches: 7. The CDR3 nucleotides are TGTGCCTGGGGTGACAGGGTAGGGCCCCAGCATTTT. This codes for CAWGDRVGPQHF. The full variable domain, with the rest looked up from reference TRBV30 and TRBJ1-5, is SQTIHQWPATLVQPVGSPLSLECTVEGTSNPNLYWYRQAAGRGLQLLFYSVGIGQISSEVPQNLSASRPQDRQFILSSKKLLLSDSGFYLCAWGDRVGPQHFGDGTRLSIL.

This rearrangement joins TRBV6-6 to TRBJ2-7; 9 bases align to TRBD1. This CDR3 is 13 amino acids long. The germline CDR1 and CDR2 sequences are MNHNY and SVGAGI (reference sequence). V shed 8 bases and J 2 bases; nucleotides not matched to a gene: 4. The CDR3 loop reads CASQQGAPYEQYF. CDR3 bases: TGTGCCAGCCAACAGGGGGCCCCCTACGAGCAGTACTTC.

The rearrangement links TRBV6-1 to TRBJ2-4, with 9 bases that match TRBD1. J gave up 9 bases and V 0 bases, and 6 bases lay outside the gene matches. The CDR3 has 15 residues. CDR1 is MNHNS, CDR2 SASEGT, per germline. The CDR3 sequence is CASSEARTGAGIQYF. The CDR3 coding sequence is TGTGCCAGCAGTGAAGCCCGGACAGGGGCGGGCATTCAGTACTTC.

This clone was found a few times. The chain combines TRBV10-2 with TRBJ2-7; TRBD1 matches at 8 bases. Germline CDR1 WSHSY, CDR2 SAAADI. V gave up 5 bases and J gave up 1 base; unmatched junction bases: 1. The CDR3 is made up of 13 amino acids. Here the CDR3 reads CASSRQGSYEQYF. CDR3 nucleotides: TGCGCCAGCAGTAGACAGGGGTCCTACGAGCAGTACTTC.

With regard to this clone: This CDR3 is also generated by other DNA sequences in the sample. The chain combines TRBV6-6 with TRBJ1-3, with unresolved D. The CDR3 contains 13 residues. Germline V gene lookup returns CDR1 MNHNY and CDR2 SVGAGI (reference sequence). Trimming removed 0 bases from V and 3 bases from J, with 3 bases in between. CDR3 coding DNA: TGTGCCAGCAGTTACTCGAGTGGAAACACCATATATTTT. This codes for CASSYSSGNTIYF.

This chain connects TRBV7-9 to TRBJ2-3; the match to TRBD2 covers 10 bases. Losses at the gene ends were 3 bases for V and 2 bases for J; bases not matched to a gene: 5. Germline values: CDR1 SEHNR, CDR2 FQNEAQ (reference sequence). This CDR3 has 16 residues. The DNA of the CDR3 is TGTGCCAGCAGCTTTCCCGGACTAGCGGTCACAGATACGCAGTATTTT. Protein sequence: CASSFPGLAVTDTQYF.

This clone was picked up many times. Other DNA sequences in this sample translate to the same CDR3. This chain uses TRBV6-4 with TRBJ2-1; TRBD2 matches at 8 bases. This CDR3 is 15 amino acids long. V was clipped by 6 bases and J by 1 base; unmatched bases: 5. CDR1 MRHNA and CDR2 SNTAGT come from the germline V gene. As DNA, the CDR3 is TGTGCCAGCAGCGCCAGCGGGGGTTCCTACAATGAGCAGTTCTTC. Protein product: CASSASGGSYNEQFF.

The genes are TRBV27 and TRBJ2-1, with D possibly being TRBD1 (6 bases). The V end lost 5 bases, the J end lost 3 bases, and 11 bases lay between the germline ends. Germline loops: CDR1 MNHEY, CDR2 SMNVEV (reference sequence). The CDR3 is 14 amino acids. The DNA of the CDR3 is TGTGCCAGCAGTCCAAGACAGGACTACAATGAGCAGTTCTTC. It translates to CASSPRQDYNEQFF.

This clone was observed a single time. The V gene is TRBV28, the J gene TRBJ2-1; D is possibly TRBD1 (5 bases). The CDR3 loop spans 15 amino acids. Germline V gene lookup returns CDR1 MDHEN and CDR2 SYDVKM. Trimming took 3 bases from V and 2 from J, leaving 11 bases between them. The DNA of the CDR3 is TGTGCCAGCAGTTTGGAAGCAGGGACCTACAATGAGCAGTTCTTC. Translation: CASSLEAGTYNEQFF.

The gene calls are TRBV28 and TRBJ2-7; TRBD1 agrees at 10 bases. V lost 6 bases to trimming and J lost 3 bases; unmatched junction nucleotides: 5. Germline CDR1 reads MDHEN; CDR2 reads SYDVKM. This CDR3 spans 14 amino acids. CDR3 loop: CASSRQGAFYEQYF. DNA for the CDR3: TGTGCCAGCAGCCGACAGGGGGCTTTCTACGAGCAGTACTTC.

The genes are TRBV5-1 and TRBJ1-1; D may be TRBD1 (6 bases). V shed 5 bases and J shed 3 bases, with 17 bases lying between them. CDR3 length: 15 amino acids. Germline V lookup: CDR1 SGHRS, CDR2 YFSETQ. CDR3 sequence reads: CASSIFGGWDTEAFF. The CDR3 DNA reads as TGCGCCAGCAGTATTTTTGGGGGCTGGGACACTGAAGCTTTCTTT.

The chain carries TRBV19 and TRBJ2-3, with a possible D match to TRBD2 (5 bases). Germline values: CDR1 LNHDA, CDR2 SQIVND (reference sequence). The CDR3 runs to 15 residues. V was cut by 3 bases and J by 1 base, with 11 bases left in between. The CDR3 coding sequence is TGTGCCAGTAGTATGATCGGGAAAGGCACAGATACGCAGTATTTT. Translating gives CASSMIGKGTDTQYF. The full variable domain, in which reference TRBV19 and TRBJ2-3 provide the parts outside the CDR3, is DGGITQSPKYLFRKEGQNVTLSCEQNLNHDAMYWYRQDPGQGLRLIYYSQIVNDFQKGDIAEGYSVSREKKESFPLTVTSAQKNPTAFYLCASSMIGKGTDTQYFGPGTRLTVL.